The 13 T cell receptor beta chains reported below all come from one sample, sequenced in a study of blood T cell repertoires in COVID-19. Produced via immunoSEQ multiplex PCR; TCRdb's table is partial and in-frame only. This sample has fewer than 15,000 clones, with around 90% found just once. The sample consisted of peripheral blood. The receptors here all came from a human donor with active COVID-19. The donor label of this sample is uncertain.

V and J are TRBV5-5 and TRBJ2-7; a weak D match, TRBD2 (6 bases). This CDR3 contains 13 residues. Germline V gives CDR1 SGHKS, CDR2 YYEKEE (reference sequence). V was cut by 5 bases and J by 6 bases, with 15 bases left in between. This CDR3 is CASSMRSAGEQYF. The CDR3, as DNA: TGTGCCAGCAGTATGAGATCAGCGGGCGAGCAGTACTTC.

V gene TRBV9 combines with J gene TRBJ2-7, with 14 bases fitting TRBD2. The CDR3 consists of 16 residues. The germline gives CDR1 SGDLS, CDR2 YYNGEE. With 0 bases clipped from V and 3 bases from J, the junction kept 2 bases outside the gene matches. CDR3 sequence (DNA): TGTGCCAGCAGCGTAGGGACTAGCGGGGGGTTCTACGAGCAGTACTTC. Its protein is CASSVGTSGGFYEQYF.

CDR3 residues: CASSYNSPNYGYTF. DNA of the CDR3: TGTGCCAGCAGTTACAACAGTCCTAACTATGGCTACACCTTC. The gene calls are TRBV6-5 and TRBJ1-2, with unresolved D. V gave up 2 bases and J gave up 0 bases, with 7 bases separating them. Germline V gene data show CDR1 as MNHEY and CDR2 as SVGAGI. The CDR3 totals 14 residues.

The J gene is TRBJ2-1, the V gene TRBV12-3 or TRBV12-4, with D perhaps matching TRBD2 (7 bases). The CDR3 consists of 13 residues. V was shortened by 7 bases and J by 10 bases, with 17 bases between the two germline ends. The CDR3 reads CASNLGGGKEQFF. For the CDR3, the DNA is TGTGCCAGCAACCTAGGGGGGGGAAAGGAGCAGTTCTTC.

J is TRBJ1-5 and V is TRBV28; unclear D gene. The CDR3 has 17 residues. V lost 3 bases to trimming and J lost 6 bases, with 21 bases between them. CDR1 and CDR2 from the germline V gene are MDHEN and SYDVKM. Here the CDR3 reads CASSFGRGRGSGQPQHF. CDR3 coding DNA: TGTGCCAGCAGTTTTGGTCGGGGAAGAGGGTCGGGTCAGCCCCAGCATTTT.

The rearrangement joins TRBV5-1 to TRBJ2-7; no clear D gene. V lost 1 base, J lost 1 base, and 12 bases lay in between. CDR3 length: 15 residues. CDR1 is SGHRS, CDR2 YFSETQ, per germline. For the CDR3, the DNA is TGCGCCAGCAGCTTGAGTCAGGCCCCTTCCTACGAGCAGTACTTC. This encodes CASSLSQAPSYEQYF. Full variable domain (outside the CDR3, taken from reference TRBV5-1 and TRBJ2-7): KAGVTQTPRYLIKTRGQQVTLSCSPISGHRSVSWYQQTPGQGLQFLFEYFSETQRNKGNFPGRFSGRQFSNSRSEMNVSTLELGDSALYLCASSLSQAPSYEQYFGPGTRLTVT.

The genes are TRBV28 and TRBJ2-7, with 8 bases aligning to TRBD1. The CDR3 is 15 amino acids. V shed 6 bases, J shed 5 bases, and the junction held 12 bases outside the gene matches. CDR1 is MDHEN, CDR2 SYDVKM, per germline. CDR3 coding DNA: TGTGCCAGCAGATCTCTCGACAGGGGTCGCGACGAGCAGTACTTC. Its protein product is CASRSLDRGRDEQYF.

This chain uses TRBV7-3 with TRBJ1-3, with TRBD1 matching over 7 bases. Germline V gives CDR1 SGHTA, CDR2 FQGTGA. V shed 0 bases, J shed 3 bases, and the junction held 2 bases outside the gene matches. The CDR3 totals 15 residues. In DNA form, the CDR3 reads TGTGCCAGCAGCTTAACAGGGGGCAATGGAAACACCATATATTTT. Translating gives CASSLTGGNGNTIYF.

This chain links TRBV19 with TRBJ2-5, with TRBD2 identical over 13 bases. Germline CDR1 LNHDA, CDR2 SQIVND (reference sequence). V was clipped by 7 bases and J by 5 bases; unmatched bases: 7. CDR3 length equals 15 residues. The CDR3 DNA sequence: TGTGCCAGTACCCAAGGACTAGCGGGGGCGGAGACCCAGTACTTC. Encoded protein: CASTQGLAGAETQYF. Complete variable domain (other parts from reference TRBV19 and TRBJ2-5): DGGITQSPKYLFRKEGQNVTLSCEQNLNHDAMYWYRQDPGQGLRLIYYSQIVNDFQKGDIAEGYSVSREKKESFPLTVTSAQKNPTAFYLCASTQGLAGAETQYFGPGTRLLVL.

The chain employs TRBV9 and TRBJ1-1; weak D call: TRBD1 (6 bases). Trimming removed 4 bases from V and 4 bases from J, with 17 bases in between. CDR3 length equals 15 residues. CDR1 SGDLS and CDR2 YYNGEE come from the germline V gene. The CDR3 coding sequence is TGTGCCAGCAGCAGTGCACAGGGTCACCTCACTGAAGCTTTCTTT. Residues: CASSSAQGHLTEAFF.

In its sample, this clone was seen once. The CDR3 sequence: CASSVKGRGTEAFF. Here the CDR3 DNA reads TGTGCCAGCAGCGTAAAGGGCCGGGGCACTGAAGCTTTCTTT. The rearrangement links TRBV9 to TRBJ1-1, with D unresolved. The CDR3 is made up of 14 amino acids. Trimming shortened V by 1 base and J by 4 bases, and 11 bases separated the two germline ends. CDR1 and CDR2 from the germline V gene are SGDLS and YYNGEE.

The chain combines TRBV25-1 with TRBJ2-1, with D hard to call. Germline lookup yields CDR1 MGHDK and CDR2 SYGVNS. V lost 1 base and J lost 4, with 14 bases in between. The CDR3 runs 16 residues. CDR3 sequence (DNA): TGTGCCAGCAGTGAATCCGCTGGCCTAGTATACAATGAGCAGTTCTTC. Its protein is CASSESAGLVYNEQFF.

V usage is TRBV19 and J usage is TRBJ2-5; 9 bases are shared with TRBD1. CDR1 is LNHDA and CDR2 is SQIVND in the germline V gene (reference sequence). J gave up 4 bases and V 5 bases, and 2 bases lay outside the gene matches. The CDR3 is 13 residues long. In DNA form, the CDR3 reads TGTGCCAGTAGTTCGGACAGGGGAGAGACCCAGTACTTC. Residues: CASSSDRGETQYF.